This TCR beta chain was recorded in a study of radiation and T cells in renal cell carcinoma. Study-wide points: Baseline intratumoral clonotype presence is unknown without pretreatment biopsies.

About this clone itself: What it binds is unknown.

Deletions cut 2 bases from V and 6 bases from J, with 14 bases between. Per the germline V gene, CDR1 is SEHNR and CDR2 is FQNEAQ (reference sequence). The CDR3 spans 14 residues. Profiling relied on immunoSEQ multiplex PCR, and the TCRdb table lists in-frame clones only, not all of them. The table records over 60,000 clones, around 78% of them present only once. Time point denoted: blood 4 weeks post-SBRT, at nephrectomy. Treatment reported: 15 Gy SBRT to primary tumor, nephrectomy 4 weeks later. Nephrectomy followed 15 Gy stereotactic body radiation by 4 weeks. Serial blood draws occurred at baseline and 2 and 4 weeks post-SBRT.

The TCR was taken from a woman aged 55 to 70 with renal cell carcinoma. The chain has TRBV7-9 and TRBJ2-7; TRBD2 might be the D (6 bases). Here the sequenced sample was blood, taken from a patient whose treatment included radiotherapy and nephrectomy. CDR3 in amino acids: CASSLNGGVAEQYF. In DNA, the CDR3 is TGTGCCAGCAGCTTAAACGGAGGGGTTGCCGAGCAGTACTTC.